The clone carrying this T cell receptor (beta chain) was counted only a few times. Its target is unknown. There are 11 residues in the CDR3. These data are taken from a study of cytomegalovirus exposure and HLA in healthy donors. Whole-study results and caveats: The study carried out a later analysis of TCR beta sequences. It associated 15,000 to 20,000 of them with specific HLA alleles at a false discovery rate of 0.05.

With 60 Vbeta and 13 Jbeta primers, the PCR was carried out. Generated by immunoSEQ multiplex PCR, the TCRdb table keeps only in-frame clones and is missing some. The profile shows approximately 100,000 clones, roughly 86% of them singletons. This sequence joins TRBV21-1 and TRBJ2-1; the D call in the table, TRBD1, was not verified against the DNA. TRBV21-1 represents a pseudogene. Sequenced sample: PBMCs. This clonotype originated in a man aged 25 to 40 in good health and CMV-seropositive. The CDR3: CASSKAQGQFF. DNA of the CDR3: TGTGCCAGCAGCAAAGCACAGGGTCAGTTCTTC.